This record looks at one T cell receptor (beta chain) sequence and its context. Its antigen remains unidentified. J lost 2 bases, V lost 5 bases, and 9 bases had no gene match. This CDR3 spans 17 amino acids. Germline V gene data show CDR1 as SEHNR and CDR2 as FQNEAQ (reference sequence). This record belongs to a study of cytomegalovirus exposure and HLA in healthy donors. Study-wide results and caveats: A further, later analysis showed that HLA-associated TCR beta chains (compared with equally common others) were more clonally expanded.

60 Vbeta and 13 Jbeta primers were used in PCR. Libraries were prepared by immunoSEQ multiplex PCR; TCRdb keeps only in-frame clonotypes and omits some of them. The sample has about 130,000 clones. This sequence joins TRBV7-9 and TRBJ2-6, with 7 bases lining up with TRBD1. The sequence came from a middle-aged woman in good health and CMV-seronegative. The sequenced sample consisted of PBMCs. The CDR3 coding sequence is TGTGCCAGCAGCGCGTACAGGGGAACGACTGGGGCCAACGTCCTGACTTTC. Translated, it gives CASSAYRGTTGANVLTF.